The next 22 T cell receptor beta chains were all read from a single sample in a study of cytomegalovirus exposure and HLA in healthy donors. PCR employed 60 Vbeta and 13 Jbeta primers. Only in-frame clones appear in the TCRdb table, and some are missing; sequencing was by immunoSEQ multiplex PCR. The repertoire holds around 160,000 clones, with about 76% as singletons. Sequencing input: PBMCs. Every receptor here comes from a woman between 40 and 55 years old in good health and CMV-seropositive.

V gene TRBV11-3 combines with J gene TRBJ2-2, with D unclear. This CDR3 spans 15 amino acids. The germline V gene has CDR1 SGHNT and CDR2 YENEEA. Deletions cut 3 bases from V and 6 bases from J, with 14 bases between. DNA for the CDR3: TGTGCCAGCAGCTTTCGGTCTCTAGTAGCCGGGGAGCTGTTTTTT. Residues: CASSFRSLVAGELFF.

This clone was counted a single time. The J gene is TRBJ2-3, the V gene TRBV2; TRBD1 is a possible D gene (5 bases). Germline V gene data show CDR1 as SNHLY and CDR2 as FYNNEI. Trimming left V 3 bases short and J 1 base short, with 11 bases between. The CDR3 runs 15 residues. The CDR3 DNA sequence: TGTGCCAGCAGTGAGGGGCACCGGGGCACAGATACGCAGTATTTT. The encoded protein is CASSEGHRGTDTQYF.

This chain joins TRBV14 and TRBJ2-7, with 7 positions matching TRBD1. The CDR3 loop spans 15 amino acids. Germline V gene data show CDR1 as SGHDN and CDR2 as FVKESK. V was clipped by 4 bases and J by 0 bases; unmatched bases: 6. The CDR3 coding sequence is TGTGCCAGCAGCCTCCAAGGACAGGCCTCCTACGAGCAGTACTTC. As protein: CASSLQGQASYEQYF.

This clone came up a few times. The chain uses TRBV7-9 and TRBJ1-4; 7 bases are a match to TRBD1. The CDR3 has 15 amino acids. The trim removed 3 bases at V and 4 bases at J, leaving 5 bases unmatched. The germline gives CDR1 SEHNR, CDR2 FQNEAQ (reference sequence). CDR3 DNA sequence: TGTGCCAGCAGCTTTTCTCCAGGGGGTAATGAAAAACTGTTTTTT. Protein: CASSFSPGGNEKLFF.

The J gene is TRBJ1-2, the V gene TRBV6-5; D is undetermined. Trimming took 4 bases from V and 4 from J, leaving 19 bases between them. The CDR3 length is 16 residues. Germline V gene data show CDR1 as MNHEY and CDR2 as SVGAGI. The CDR3 sequence is CASSFSPSWAGYGYTF. CDR3 bases: TGTGCCAGCAGTTTCTCGCCCTCGTGGGCTGGCTATGGCTACACCTTC.

This clone was observed a few times. The CDR3 region is CASRDDGGADYEQYF. The CDR3 DNA sequence: TGTGCCAGCAGGGACGACGGCGGGGCCGACTACGAGCAGTACTTC. The V and J genes are TRBV6-6 and TRBJ2-7, with D perhaps matching TRBD2 (6 bases). CDR1 and CDR2 (germline): MNHNY, SVGAGI (reference sequence). The CDR3 covers 15 residues. The V end lost 6 bases, the J end lost 3 bases, and 18 bases lay between the germline ends.

The chain is built from TRBV7-9 and TRBJ2-3; TRBD2 agrees at 13 bases. With 5 bases clipped from V and 6 bases from J, the junction kept 11 bases outside the gene matches. Germline CDR1 reads SEHNR; CDR2 reads FQNEAQ (reference sequence). The CDR3 loop spans 17 amino acids. The CDR3 bases are TGTGCCAGCAGCCCTTTTAGGACTAGCGGGAGTGCGGATACGCAGTATTTT. This translates into CASSPFRTSGSADTQYF.

The CDR3 coding sequence is TGTGCCAGCAATCGAGGAAGGAGCTCTGGGGCCAACGTCCTGACTTTC. Translation: CASNRGRSSGANVLTF. The chain has TRBV28 and TRBJ2-6; D is unclear. Germline V gene sequence: CDR1 MDHEN, CDR2 SYDVKM. The CDR3 runs to 16 residues. The V and J ends lost 7 bases and 0 bases respectively, with 13 bases between them. The variable domain in full, completed from reference TRBV28 and TRBJ2-6, reads DVKVTQSSRYLVKRTGEKVFLECVQDMDHENMFWYRQDPGLGLRLIYFSYDVKMKEKGDIPEGYSVSREKKERFSLILESASTNQTSMYLCASNRGRSSGANVLTFGAGSRLTVL.

This chain connects TRBV7-9 to TRBJ1-2; 8 bases are shared with TRBD1. CDR1 is SEHNR, CDR2 FQNEAQ, per germline (reference sequence). V lost 6 bases to trimming and J lost 7 bases; unmatched junction nucleotides: 4. The CDR3 consists of 12 residues. DNA for the CDR3: TGTGCCAGCAGTTCAGACAGGGGTGGCTACACCTTC. Translating gives CASSSDRGGYTF. The whole variable domain, filled in from reference TRBV7-9 and TRBJ1-2, reads DTGVSQNPRHKITKRGQNVTFRCDPISEHNRLYWYRQTLGQGPEFLTYFQNEAQLEKSRLLSDRFSAERPKGSFSTLEIQRTEQGDSAMYLCASSSDRGGYTFGSGTRLTVV.

This clone was found a few times. The chain uses TRBV28 and TRBJ1-3, with D maybe TRBD1 (6 bases). V was pared by 5 bases and J by 2 bases, with 7 bases between. The length of the CDR3 is 13 residues. Germline V gene lookup returns CDR1 MDHEN and CDR2 SYDVKM. CDR3 DNA: TGTGCCAGCAGTGCAGGGGCTGGAAACACCATATATTTT. Translated, it gives CASSAGAGNTIYF.

This sequence joins TRBV4-3 and TRBJ2-7, with 7 bases lining up with TRBD1. The J segment lost 1 base and the V segment lost 4 bases, leaving 10 bases of the junction unmatched. The CDR3 runs to 16 residues. The germline V gene has CDR1 LGHNA and CDR2 YSLEER. Written as DNA, the CDR3 is TGCGCCAGCAGCCCCATCGGGGACAGTCCTTCCTACGAGCAGTACTTC. Amino acid sequence: CASSPIGDSPSYEQYF.

The V and J genes are TRBV4-3 and TRBJ2-2, with D unclear. Germline CDR1 and CDR2: LGHNA and YSLEER. Deletions cut 4 bases from V and 6 bases from J, with 6 bases between. The CDR3 is 12 amino acids. Written as DNA, the CDR3 is TGCGCCAGCAGCCTAAATGCCGGGGAGCTGTTTTTT. Protein: CASSLNAGELFF.

The chain couples TRBV9 to TRBJ1-6, with D maybe TRBD1 (6 bases). Trimming cost V 4 bases and J 9 bases, with 17 bases left between them. Germline V CDR1 and CDR2: SGDLS, YYNGEE. The CDR3 covers 15 residues. The chain's CDR3 is CASSKEEGEGSPLHF. The CDR3 DNA sequence: TGTGCCAGCAGCAAAGAGGAGGGGGAGGGTTCACCCCTCCACTTT.

This chain connects TRBV13 to TRBJ1-3, with TRBD1 identical over 9 bases. Trimming at V came to 5 bases and at J to 4 bases, leaving 6 bases not matched to a gene. Germline values: CDR1 PRHDT, CDR2 FYEKMQ (reference sequence). The CDR3 length is 15 residues. The CDR3 loop is CASSLNRGRGNTIYF. The DNA of the CDR3 is TGTGCCAGCAGCCTCAACAGGGGGCGGGGAAACACCATATATTTT.

The genes are TRBV27 and TRBJ1-3; 7 positions agree with TRBD1. The germline V gene has CDR1 MNHEY and CDR2 SMNVEV (reference sequence). V lost 0 bases to trimming and J lost 1 base; unmatched junction nucleotides: 6. This CDR3 is 17 amino acids long. CDR3 nucleotides: TGTGCCAGCAGTTTATCGAACAGGGGAAATTCTGGAAACACCATATATTTT. This sequence encodes CASSLSNRGNSGNTIYF.

The count of this clone is one. This rearrangement joins TRBV11-2 to TRBJ2-7; TRBD2 matches at 11 bases. J lost 1 base, V lost 5 bases, and 4 bases had no gene match. This CDR3 has 15 amino acids. The V gene's germline CDR1 is SGHAT and CDR2 FQNNGV. The CDR3 bases are TGTGCCAGCAGCCCGGTAGCGGGAGGGTCCTACGAGCAGTACTTC. Translation: CASSPVAGGSYEQYF.

V gene TRBV6-5 combines with J gene TRBJ2-7; 7 positions agree with TRBD1. Trimming at V came to 6 bases and at J to 5 bases, leaving 7 bases not matched to a gene. The CDR3 covers 13 residues. CDR1 and CDR2 from the germline V gene are MNHEY and SVGAGI. The CDR3 here is CASRETGSNEQYF. For the CDR3, the DNA is TGTGCCAGCAGGGAGACAGGGTCCAACGAGCAGTACTTC.

This chain joins TRBV2 and TRBJ1-3; no definite D call. The germline gives CDR1 SNHLY, CDR2 FYNNEI. The CDR3 spans 18 residues. V gave up 6 bases and J gave up 0 bases, with 21 bases separating them. CDR3 sequence (DNA): TGTGCCAGCAGCGCCGGGGATGGCAGGACTTACTCTGGAAACACCATATATTTT. This gives the protein CASSAGDGRTYSGNTIYF. Together with reference TRBV2 and TRBJ1-3, the CDR3 gives the full variable domain: EPEVTQTPSHQVTQMGQEVILRCVPISNHLYFYWYRQILGQKVEFLVSFYNNEISEKSEIFDDQFSVERPDGSNFTLKIRSTKLEDSAMYFCASSAGDGRTYSGNTIYFGEGSWLTVV.

This sequence joins TRBV2 and TRBJ1-4; 7 bases map to TRBD1. CDR1 is SNHLY, CDR2 FYNNEI, per germline. This CDR3 region has 14 residues. With 4 bases clipped from V and 8 bases from J, the junction kept 7 bases outside the gene matches. The CDR3 coding sequence is TGTGCCAGCAGTGCTATGAACAGGGGCGAAAAACTGTTTTTT. It yields the protein CASSAMNRGEKLFF. The full variable domain, with the rest looked up from reference TRBV2 and TRBJ1-4, is EPEVTQTPSHQVTQMGQEVILRCVPISNHLYFYWYRQILGQKVEFLVSFYNNEISEKSEIFDDQFSVERPDGSNFTLKIRSTKLEDSAMYFCASSAMNRGEKLFFGSGTQLSVL.

This chain joins TRBV4-3 and TRBJ2-1, with 8 bases identical to TRBD1. Unmatched junction bases numbered 9, after V lost 6 bases and J lost 2 bases. CDR1 LGHNA and CDR2 YSLEER come from the germline V gene. The length of the CDR3 is 16 residues. CDR3 sequence (DNA): TGCGCCAGCAGTCGAAGAGGGACAGGTACCTACAATGAGCAGTTCTTC. It encodes CASSRRGTGTYNEQFF.

This CDR3 is CASSLNSGTTSGEQYF. CDR3 DNA: TGTGCCAGCAGCCTCAACTCGGGAACTACCTCGGGCGAGCAGTACTTC. This chain uses TRBV7-2 with TRBJ2-7; TRBD2 might be the D (5 bases). The CDR3 is 16 amino acids. V lost 5 bases and J 6 bases, leaving 23 bases between the germline ends. The germline V gene encodes CDR1 SGHTA and CDR2 FQGNSA.

V is TRBV5-1 and J is TRBJ2-7; 10 bases map to TRBD2. The CDR3 runs to 16 residues. After removal of 3 bases from V and 0 bases from J, the junction contained 6 bases not matched to a gene. Germline CDR1 SGHRS, CDR2 YFSETQ. The CDR3 protein is CASSSTSGGVSYEQYF. CDR3 in DNA: TGCGCCAGCAGCTCGACAAGCGGGGGGGTCTCCTACGAGCAGTACTTC.